The present entry profiles one TCR beta chain with its context. TCRdb reanalysed the 5' RACE reads using MiXCR and keeps one entry per CDR3 protein. Seen here are roughly 150,000 distinct CDR3 sequences, about 14% observed once, and the top ten hold about 14%. This sample was taken from a study of T-cell memory formation after mild COVID-19. Trimming cost V 4 bases and J 4 bases, with 16 bases left between them. Germline V lookup: CDR1 MGHDK, CDR2 SYGVNS. The CDR3 has 15 amino acids. The receptor's source is an adult woman who had mild COVID-19 (a few samples of this study predate the infection). Cell type and time point are not known. The chain links TRBV25-1 to TRBJ1-1, with D perhaps matching TRBD1 (5 bases). Sequencing was done on a sample of PBMCs or a T cell subset sorted from them (not recorded which). CDR3 in amino acids: CASSVAGRSITEAFF. The CDR3 DNA sequence: TGTGCCAGCAGTGTAGCGGGGCGAAGTATCACTGAAGCTTTCTTT. Full variable domain (missing parts from reference TRBV25-1 and TRBJ1-1): EADIYQTPRYLVIGTGKKITLECSQTMGHDKMYWYQQDPGMELHLIHYSYGVNSTEKGDLSSESTVSRIRTEHFPLTLESARPSHTSQYLCASSVAGRSITEAFFGQGTRLTVV.